This T cell receptor (beta chain) was profiled in a study of CD8 T cells in Susac syndrome. In the study overall: The Susac syndrome patients were therapy-naive, on corticosteroids, or on intravenous immunoglobulin alone at blood draw.

Germline-derived CDR1 and CDR2 are SGHDN and FVKESK. Between the trimmed V and J ends, which lost 1 base and 10 bases, there was a span of 11 bases. The CDR3 sequence is 13 residues long. From blood CD8+ and CD4+ T cells, the TCR beta chain was sequenced. RNA totalling roughly 0.45 to 1 ug underwent reverse transcription with random hexamers. A multiplex approach, immunoSEQ multiplex PCR, amplified TCR beta CDR3 across 54 Vbeta and 13 Jbeta. Each CDR3 protein gets one entry after TCRdb re-called the immunoSEQ multiplex PCR reads with MiXCR. The sample records 120,000 or so distinct CDR3 sequences, over 90% being singletons.

The V gene is TRBV14, the J gene TRBJ2-1; D may correspond to TRBD1 or TRBD2 (5 bases each). The clonotype originates from a human donor with Susac syndrome. Sequencing input: CD8+ T cells from PBMCs. CDR3 region: CASSQVRGIEQFF. CDR3 DNA sequence: TGTGCCAGCAGCCAAGTGAGGGGCATCGAGCAGTTCTTC.